This T cell receptor beta chain came from a study of T-cell reconstitution after alpha-beta-depleted transplantation in children. General study points: Several hundred expanded graft clones reportedly were the source of alpha-beta T cells about two months after transplant. By one year post-transplant, T-cell counts and diversity largely arose from T cells that were newly produced.

Library preparation (for TCRbeta) was performed with unique molecular identifiers. TCRdb analysed the PCR reads with MiXCR anew, one entry per CDR3 protein. Seen here are roughly 45,000 distinct CDR3 sequences, about 9% observed once, and the top ten hold about 26%. This clonotype was detected many times. As yet, its antigen is unknown. The TCR sequence derives from a male patient between 2 and 9 years old who had a stem cell transplant for chronic granulomatous disease, so the T cells may come from the graft donor. Source: PBMCs, mostly from graft donor cells, taken 60 days after TCRalphabeta/CD19-depleted stem cell transplant.

The CDR3 region has the DNA TGTGCCAGCAGTGAAGCGGGCTCCTACAATGAGCAGTTCTTC. Translation: CASSEAGSYNEQFF. This rearrangement joins TRBV6-4 to TRBJ2-1; D perhaps matches TRBD2 (6 bases). Germline assignment: CDR1 MRHNA and CDR2 SNTAGT. V lost 3 bases to trimming and J lost 0 bases, with 6 bases between them. The CDR3 totals 14 residues.